This TCR beta chain was identified in a study of technical replicates of blood from a few donors. The count of this clone is one. Method: immunoSEQ multiplex PCR; TCRdb's copy keeps in-frame clones and lacks some. The sample holds roughly 80,000 clones, 90% to 95% seen once. Sequenced input: T cells isolated from PBMCs. The receptor was isolated from a human donor in good health.

CDR3 coding DNA: TGTGCCAGCAGCTTGGGGCGGGGGAGCTCCTACGAGCAGTACTTC. Translating gives CASSLGRGSSYEQYF. J is TRBJ2-7 and V is TRBV5-4; 7 positions agree with TRBD2. With V trimmed by 0 bases and J by 0 bases, 3 bases remained unmatched. The CDR3 has 15 amino acids. The germline V gene encodes CDR1 SGHNT and CDR2 YYREEE (reference sequence).